This passage covers 11 T cell receptor beta chains from one sample sequenced in a study of control samples from healthy donors and cancer patients. Libraries were prepared by immunoSEQ multiplex PCR; TCRdb keeps only in-frame clonotypes and omits some of them. The sample lists about 130,000 clones; 90% were seen once. Sample: blood. These receptors all come from a man aged 35-49 years in good health.

The chain is built from TRBV5-1 and TRBJ2-7; TRBD1 matches at 10 bases. Per the germline V gene, CDR1 is SGHRS and CDR2 is YFSETQ. The CDR3 contains 15 residues. The junction had 9 bases not matched to a gene; V was cut back by 4 bases and J by 5 bases. This CDR3 is CASSVTGTGAHEQYF. CDR3 coding DNA: TGCGCCAGCAGCGTAACCGGGACAGGGGCCCACGAGCAGTACTTC.

In its sample, this clone was seen a few times. The chain combines TRBV19 with TRBJ1-6; D is perhaps TRBD1 (5 bases). Trimming cost V 7 bases and J 0 bases, with 13 bases left between them. The CDR3 is 16 amino acids. Germline-derived CDR1 and CDR2 are LNHDA and SQIVND (reference sequence). The CDR3 DNA reads as TGTGCCAGTACCCCTTCAGGGAGCTCCTATAATTCACCCCTCCACTTT. Encoded protein: CASTPSGSSYNSPLHF.

The rearrangement links TRBV9 to TRBJ1-2; TRBD1 matches at 10 bases. The CDR3 consists of 15 residues. After removal of 4 bases from V and 2 bases from J, the junction contained 5 bases not matched to a gene. Germline V gene sequence: CDR1 SGDLS, CDR2 YYNGEE. The CDR3 DNA reads TGTGCCAGCAGCCCCGGGGGACAGGGGAACTATGGCTACACCTTC. The encoded protein is CASSPGGQGNYGYTF.

The rearrangement uses TRBV5-1 and TRBJ1-5; the D gene is possibly TRBD1 (5 bases). The CDR3 runs to 15 residues. Germline CDR1 SGHRS, CDR2 YFSETQ. Trimming took 0 bases from V and 2 from J, leaving 9 bases between them. In nucleotides, the CDR3 is TGCGCCAGCAGCTTGGCCGTAGGGGGCAATCAGCCCCAGCATTTT. This codes for CASSLAVGGNQPQHF.

Here the CDR3 DNA reads TGTGCCAGCAGTTTCACAGCCACTAGCAATCAGCCCCAGCATTTT. Protein sequence: CASSFTATSNQPQHF. This chain uses TRBV27 with TRBJ1-5; D remains ambiguous. Trimming pared 3 bases from V and 0 bases from J, leaving 9 bases between. The CDR3 extends over 15 amino acids. Germline CDR1 and CDR2: MNHEY and SMNVEV (reference sequence).

This clone appeared a single time. The gene calls are TRBV29-1 and TRBJ2-3; D gene uncertain. Trimming stripped 6 bases from V and 2 bases from J, with 12 bases between. The CDR3 spans 13 residues. CDR1 is SQVTM, CDR2 ANQGSEA, per germline. In DNA, the CDR3 is TGCAGCGTCTTCAGCCCCCTCACAGATACGCAGTATTTT. This codes for CSVFSPLTDTQYF.

The chain carries TRBV19 and TRBJ2-6; the D call may be TRBD1 or TRBD2 (5 bases each). The CDR3 is 13 residues long. The V end was cut by 11 bases, the J end by 4 bases, with 12 bases between. Germline CDR1 is LNHDA and CDR2 is SQIVND (reference sequence). The CDR3 is CAGGVAGANVLTF. For the CDR3, the DNA is TGTGCCGGGGGAGTGGCCGGGGCCAACGTCCTGACTTTC.

V and J are TRBV5-6 and TRBJ2-6; no firm D call. Trimming took off 4 bases at V and 0 bases at J, with 8 bases between the two ends. Germline CDR1 reads SGHDT; CDR2 reads YYEEEE. CDR3 size: 15 residues. The CDR3 DNA sequence: TGTGCCAGCAGCCCTTGGGTCTCTGGGGCCAACGTCCTGACTTTC. Its translation is CASSPWVSGANVLTF.

This sequence joins TRBV27 and TRBJ2-6; D is unclear. CDR3 length equals 14 residues. Germline assignment: CDR1 MNHEY and CDR2 SMNVEV (reference sequence). V was cut by 6 bases and J by 4 bases, with 10 bases left in between. The CDR3: CASRPTFGANVLTF. CDR3 nucleotide sequence: TGTGCCAGCAGGCCGACCTTCGGGGCCAACGTCCTGACTTTC.

The CDR3 DNA follows: TGTGCCAGCAGCTCCTCTAGTCTGGTCCTGTTTTTT. This codes for CASSSSSLVLFF. V is TRBV6-5 and J is TRBJ1-4; D gene uncertain. Trimming removed 6 bases from V and 14 bases from J, with 16 bases in between. Per the germline V gene, CDR1 is MNHEY and CDR2 is SVGAGI. This CDR3 region has 12 residues.

V is TRBV4-1 and J is TRBJ1-5; perhaps TRBD1 as D (5 bases). With 1 base removed from V and 4 bases from J, the gap between germline ends came to 8 bases. The CDR3 is made up of 14 amino acids. CDR1 is MGHRA, CDR2 YSYEKL, per germline. The CDR3 sequence: CASSQAGTNQPQHF. CDR3 nucleotides: TGCGCCAGCAGCCAAGCCGGGACGAATCAGCCCCAGCATTTT.